This TCR beta chain was captured by sequencing in a study of blood T cell repertoires in COVID-19. The study counted Cohort 3 donors as recovered given two negative PCRs, clearance, or symptom resolution. Method: immunoSEQ multiplex PCR; TCRdb's copy keeps in-frame clones and lacks some. The profile shows 150,000 to 200,000 clones, approximately 80% of them singletons. Trimming took 0 bases from V and 7 from J, leaving 10 bases between them. The V gene's germline CDR1 is ENHRY and CDR2 SYGVKD. The CDR3 runs 14 residues. Source material: PBMCs or T cells enriched from blood (not recorded which). This chain connects TRBV10-3 to TRBJ1-3; D might be TRBD1 (5 bases). The sequence derives from a man aged 40-49 years who had recovered from COVID-19. CDR3 sequence reads: CAISESTGGNTIYF. CDR3 bases: TGTGCCATCAGTGAGTCGACCGGGGGTAACACCATATATTTT.